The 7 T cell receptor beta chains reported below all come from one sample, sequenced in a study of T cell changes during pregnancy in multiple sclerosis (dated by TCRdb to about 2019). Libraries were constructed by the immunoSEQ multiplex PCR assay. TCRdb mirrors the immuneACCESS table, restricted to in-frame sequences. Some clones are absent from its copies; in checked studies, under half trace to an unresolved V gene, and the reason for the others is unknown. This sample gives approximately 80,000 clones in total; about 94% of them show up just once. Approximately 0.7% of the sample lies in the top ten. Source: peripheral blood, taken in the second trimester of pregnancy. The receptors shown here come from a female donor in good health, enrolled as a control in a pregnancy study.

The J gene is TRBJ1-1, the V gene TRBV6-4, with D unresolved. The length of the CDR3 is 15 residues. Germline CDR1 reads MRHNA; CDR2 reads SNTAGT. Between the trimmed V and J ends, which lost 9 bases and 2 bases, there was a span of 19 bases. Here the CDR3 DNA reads TGTGCCAGAGTCTCGGTCCTTACCTTTAACACTGAAGCTTTCTTT. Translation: CARVSVLTFNTEAFF.

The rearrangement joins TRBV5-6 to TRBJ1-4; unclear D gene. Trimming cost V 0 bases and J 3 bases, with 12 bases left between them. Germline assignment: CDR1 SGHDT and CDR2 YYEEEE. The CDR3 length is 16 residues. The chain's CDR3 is CASSLAGSGPNEKLFF. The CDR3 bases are TGTGCCAGCAGCTTGGCGGGGTCCGGACCTAATGAAAAACTGTTTTTT.

Here the CDR3 DNA reads TGTGCCATCAGCAGACAGGTCCAACTTGACTATGGCTACACCTTC. Protein sequence: CAISRQVQLDYGYTF. This chain uses TRBV10-3 with TRBJ1-2, with a tentative D call TRBD1 (6 bases). CDR3 size: 15 residues. The germline V gene encodes CDR1 ENHRY and CDR2 SYGVKD. The V gene lost 6 bases and the J gene lost 3 bases, with 17 bases spanning the gap.

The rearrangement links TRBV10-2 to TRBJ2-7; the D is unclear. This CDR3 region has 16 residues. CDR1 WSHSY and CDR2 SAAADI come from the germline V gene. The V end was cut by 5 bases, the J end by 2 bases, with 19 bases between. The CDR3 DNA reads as TGCGCCAGCAGTAGCTCATCGGCGACTCCCCCCTACGAGCAGTACTTC. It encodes CASSSSSATPPYEQYF.

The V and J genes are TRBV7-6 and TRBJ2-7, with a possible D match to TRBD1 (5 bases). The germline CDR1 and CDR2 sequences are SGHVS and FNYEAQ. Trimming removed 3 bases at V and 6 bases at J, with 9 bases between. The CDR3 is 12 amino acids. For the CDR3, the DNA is TGTGCCAGCAGCTTGCAGGGTGGCGAGCAGTACTTC. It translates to CASSLQGGEQYF.

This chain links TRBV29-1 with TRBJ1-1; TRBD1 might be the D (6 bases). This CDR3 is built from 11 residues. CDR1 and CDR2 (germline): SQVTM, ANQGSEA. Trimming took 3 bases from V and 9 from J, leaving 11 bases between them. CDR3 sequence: CSVEADSKAFF. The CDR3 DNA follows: TGCAGCGTTGAGGCGGACAGTAAAGCTTTCTTT.

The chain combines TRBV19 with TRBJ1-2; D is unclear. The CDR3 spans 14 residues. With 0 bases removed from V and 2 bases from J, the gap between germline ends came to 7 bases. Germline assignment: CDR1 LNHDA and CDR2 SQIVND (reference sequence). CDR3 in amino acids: CASSIESLNYGYTF. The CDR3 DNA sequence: TGTGCCAGTAGTATAGAGAGCTTAAACTATGGCTACACCTTC. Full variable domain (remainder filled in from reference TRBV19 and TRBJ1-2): DGGITQSPKYLFRKEGQNVTLSCEQNLNHDAMYWYRQDPGQGLRLIYYSQIVNDFQKGDIAEGYSVSREKKESFPLTVTSAQKNPTAFYLCASSIESLNYGYTFGSGTRLTVV.